This T cell receptor beta chain was recovered during a study of T cell responses to AZD1222 COVID-19 vaccine. The repertoire was sequenced with immunoSEQ multiplex PCR; TCRdb's copy has only in-frame clones and lacks some. Of some 58,000 clones listed, 75% to 90% were seen once; the top ten hold around 15%. This sequence originates from an adult in good health. Source: peripheral blood, taken on day 0 of AZD1222 vaccination.

For the CDR3, the DNA is TGTGCCAGCCGAGCTAATGTGGGAAGAGATACGCAGTATTTT. It codes for CASRANVGRDTQYF. The chain combines TRBV11-1 with TRBJ2-3; D uncertain. Trimming pared 8 bases from V and 5 bases from J, leaving 17 bases between. Germline V gives CDR1 SGHAT, CDR2 FQDESV (reference sequence). CDR3 length: 14 residues. The full variable domain, its missing parts supplied by reference TRBV11-1 and TRBJ2-3, is EAEVAQSPRYKITEKSQAVAFWCDPISGHATLYWYRQILGQGPELLVQFQDESVVDDSQLPKDRFSAERLKGVDSTLKIQPAELGDSAMYLCASRANVGRDTQYFGPGTRLTVL.